This entry concerns a single T cell receptor beta chain. No antigen is known for it. The CDR3 is made up of 17 amino acids. Germline CDR1 and CDR2: MNHEY and SMNVEV (reference sequence). Trimming cost V 6 bases and J 0 bases, with 20 bases left between them. Each PCR replicate from the sorted subsets contained about 200 ng DNA, which is some 30,000 T cell genomes. TCRdb's table, derived via immunoSEQ multiplex PCR, lists solely in-frame clones and lacks some. Seen here are around 550,000 clones, 90% to 95% observed once, and the top ten hold approximately 0.12%. The data are from a study of shared clonotypes between healthy human individuals. Whole-study context: Per donor, CD8 memory used one plate, CD8 naive used two, CD4 memory used three and CD4 naive used three. Study-wide findings and caveats: Blood was the only sampled material, and tissue repertoires likely differ. Clonotype sharing among donors was expected to depend on sequencing depth.

Terminally differentiated effector memory CD45RA+ cells were excluded from the naive CD8 cells, which were CD45RO-negative and positively selected for CCR7. The chain links TRBV27 to TRBJ1-1, with D possibly matching TRBD1 (5 bases). Sequencing input: naive CD8+ T cells sorted from blood. The sequence was collected from a woman in her twenties or thirties in good health. The CDR3 sequence is CASSLIPGRRMNTEAFF. The DNA for the CDR3 is TGTGCCAGCAGCCTGATACCGGGACGGAGGATGAACACTGAAGCTTTCTTT.